This entry lists 4 T cell receptor beta chains sequenced from one sample in a study of patients and donors after allogeneic stem cell transplantation. From the RT-PCR reads, TCRdb called clonotypes with MiXCR, one entry per CDR3 protein. Of approximately 140,000 distinct CDR3 sequences listed, about two fifths are singletons. The specimen was blood, either unsorted or a sorted T cell fraction (not recorded which). The receptors come from a human donor who was either an allogeneic HSCT recipient or a stem cell or donor lymphocyte infusion donor (not recorded which). It is not recorded whose cells these are; they may come from a transplant donor.

The chain uses TRBV12-3 or TRBV12-4 and TRBJ2-1; 11 bases align to TRBD2. The CDR3 spans 16 residues. V was pared by 5 bases and J by 6 bases, with 9 bases of the junction left unmatched. The DNA for the CDR3 is TGTGCCAGCAGTGGGGCTAGCGGGGGGCCCTTCAATGAGCAGTTCTTC. Translated: CASSGASGGPFNEQFF.

This clonotype was observed a handful of times. This chain uses TRBV12-3 or TRBV12-4 with TRBJ1-1; no firm D call. The germline V and J ends were trimmed by 3 bases and 3 bases, with 11 bases remaining between them. This CDR3 is built from 14 residues. The DNA for the CDR3 is TGTGCCAGCAGTTTGGGGTTGGGCGACACTGAAGCTTTCTTT. It encodes CASSLGLGDTEAFF.

This clonotype occurred a few times. For the CDR3, the DNA is TGTGCCAGCAGTTACAGCTCGCGGTCCTCTGGAAACACCATATATTTT. Its translation: CASSYSSRSSGNTIYF. This chain uses TRBV6-5 with TRBJ1-3; D unresolved. The V end was cut by 2 bases, the J end by 0 bases, with 11 bases between. Germline V CDR1 and CDR2: MNHEY, SVGAGI. CDR3 size: 16 residues.

This clonotype showed up just a few times. The chain employs TRBV3-1 and TRBJ1-1, with D possibly being TRBD1 (5 bases). CDR3 length equals 11 residues. Germline CDR1 reads LGHDT; CDR2 reads YNNKEL (reference sequence). V was trimmed by 6 bases and J by 9 bases, leaving 11 bases between them. CDR3 nucleotide sequence: TGTGCCAGCAGGTCAGGGCAGAAAGCTTTCTTT. Amino acids: CASRSGQKAFF. The full variable domain, completed using reference TRBV3-1 and TRBJ1-1, is DTAVSQTPKYLVTQMGNDKSIKCEQNLGHDTMYWYKQDSKKFLKIMFSYNNKELIINETVPNRFSPKSPDKAHLNLHINSLELGDSAVYFCASRSGQKAFFGQGTRLTVV.